Listed here are 30 T cell receptor beta chains from one sample, sequenced in a study of regulatory T cells in long-lasting Graves disease. Both iRepertoire HTBI primers and Arm-PCR of CDR3 regions were used to build the TCR beta libraries. TCRdb itself ran the multiplex PCR reads through MiXCR, one entry per CDR3 protein. This sample has about 240,000 distinct CDR3 sequences; around 21% occur once, and the top ten carry around 13%. Time point meaning: newly diagnosed GD, antithyroid drugs for less than 3 months. There was RNA extracted from PBMCs, and the TCR library was made from it. The sample was peripheral blood mononuclear cells (PBMCs), taken at new diagnosis, from a patient treated with antithyroid drugs. The receptor source for this set is a female donor with Graves disease.

This clonotype has at least ten counts. The CDR3 protein is CASSYSRRASDYGYTF. The DNA of the CDR3 is TGTGCCAGCAGTTACTCTCGGCGGGCCTCCGACTATGGCTACACCTTC. V is TRBV6-2 or TRBV6-3 and J is TRBJ1-2; D gene unclear. The germline CDR1 and CDR2 sequences are MNHEY and SVGEGT. Trimming took off 0 bases at V and 3 bases at J, with 14 bases between the two ends. This CDR3 region has 16 residues.

This clonotype was seen many times. The V call is TRBV13, the J call TRBJ2-1; 7 positions agree with TRBD2. V gave up 10 bases and J gave up 4 bases; unmatched junction bases: 10. CDR1 and CDR2 (germline): PRHDT, FYEKMQ (reference sequence). This CDR3 is built from 14 residues. CDR3 DNA: TGTGCCACTGCGACTACTAGCGATTACAATGAGCAGTTCTTC. It is translated as CATATTSDYNEQFF.

The table lists this clonotype with many counts. The chain couples TRBV28 to TRBJ2-5; D is undetermined. The CDR3 runs to 17 residues. V was pared by 5 bases and J by 4 bases, with 23 bases between. CDR1 is MDHEN, CDR2 SYDVKM, per germline. CDR3 amino acids: CASSPSPPGFNGETQYF. The CDR3 DNA follows: TGTGCCAGCAGTCCAAGCCCCCCCGGGTTTAACGGAGAGACCCAGTACTTC.

This clonotype was recorded a few times. The gene calls are TRBV6-5 and TRBJ1-4; TRBD1 is a possible D gene (5 bases). V was clipped by 4 bases and J by 6 bases, with 15 bases between them. The CDR3 is made up of 15 amino acids. Germline loops: CDR1 MNHEY, CDR2 SVGAGI. This CDR3 is CASSFGDGGDEKLFF. In DNA, the CDR3 is TGTGCCAGCAGTTTCGGGGACGGGGGGGATGAAAAACTGTTTTTT.

This clonotype was seen repeatedly, ten times or more. CDR3 region: CASSLGTGNGYTF. The CDR3 DNA reads as TGTGCCAGCAGTTTAGGGACGGGGAATGGCTACACCTTC. The chain carries TRBV12-3 or TRBV12-4 and TRBJ1-2; D remains ambiguous. Trimming removed 1 base from V and 6 bases from J, with 9 bases in between. CDR3 length: 13 residues.

This clonotype was found a few times. The rearrangement links TRBV28 to TRBJ1-6; tentatively, D is TRBD1 (6 bases). V dropped 5 bases and J dropped 7 bases, with 12 bases sitting between them. Germline V lookup: CDR1 MDHEN, CDR2 SYDVKM. The CDR3 is 14 amino acids. CDR3 amino acids: CASSPGQENSPLHF. The CDR3 DNA is TGTGCCAGCAGTCCGGGACAAGAAAATTCACCCCTCCACTTT.

This clonotype was recorded at least ten times. The chain employs TRBV20-1 and TRBJ2-3; 9 nucleotides line up with TRBD1. This CDR3 contains 15 residues. The V gene end was trimmed by 2 bases and the J gene end by 4 bases; junction bases not matched to a gene: 7. Germline V gives CDR1 DFQATT, CDR2 SNEGSKA (reference sequence). CDR3 residues: CSARSGTGNPDTQYF. DNA of the CDR3: TGCAGTGCTAGATCTGGGACAGGGAACCCAGATACGCAGTATTTT.

This clonotype was counted at least ten times. The chain has TRBV29-1 and TRBJ2-7, with 7 bases that match TRBD2. V was clipped by 4 bases and J by 0 bases; unmatched bases: 3. Looked up from germline, CDR1 is SQVTM and CDR2 is ANQGSEA. The CDR3 sequence is 13 residues long. CDR3 nucleotide sequence: TGCAGCGTTGTTACGGGAGGCTCCTACGAGCAGTACTTC. This translates into CSVVTGGSYEQYF.

In regard to this clonotype: One base away lies a much larger clone, so this may be a sequencing read error. This chain connects TRBV6-2 or TRBV6-3 to TRBJ2-7, with a tentative D call TRBD1 (6 bases). The germline V gene encodes CDR1 MNHEY and CDR2 SVGEGT. The V gene lost 5 bases and the J gene lost 4 bases, with 15 bases spanning the gap. The CDR3 contains 14 residues. The CDR3 sequence: CASSEYTGIYEQYF. CDR3 coding DNA: TGTGCCAGCAGTGAGTACACAGGGATATACGAGCAGTACTTC.

V gene TRBV2 combines with J gene TRBJ1-5; D is perhaps TRBD1 (5 bases). Trimming removed 6 bases at V and 5 bases at J, with 14 bases between. This CDR3 has 14 amino acids. Per germline, CDR1 SNHLY and CDR2 FYNNEI. This CDR3 reads CASRGAWGDQPQHF. DNA for the CDR3: TGTGCCAGCAGGGGCGCCTGGGGGGATCAGCCCCAGCATTTT.

This clonotype came up once. This is likely an artifact of a read error, given a far larger clone one base away. This chain links TRBV7-2 with TRBJ1-6; 7 bases line up with TRBD1. The CDR3 has 15 residues. Germline lookup yields CDR1 SGHTA and CDR2 FQGNSA. The CDR3 DNA is TGTGCCAGCAGCTTGAGGGGGCGCTTGGATTCACCCCCCCACTTT. Translation: CASSLRGRLDSPPHF.

The sample holds many counts of this clonotype. The CDR3 nucleotides read TGTGCCAGCAGTCGGGACACCCTCAGGGAGCAGTACTTC. Translating gives CASSRDTLREQYF. This rearrangement joins TRBV28 to TRBJ2-7; D may be TRBD1 (6 bases). Looked up from germline, CDR1 is MDHEN and CDR2 is SYDVKM. The CDR3 is 13 residues long. V gave up 5 bases and J gave up 7 bases, with 15 bases separating them.

This clonotype has ten or more counts. V gene TRBV7-3 combines with J gene TRBJ2-2; the match to TRBD1 covers 8 bases. CDR1 is SGHTA, CDR2 FQGTGA, per germline. The trim removed 8 bases at V and 4 bases at J, leaving 9 bases unmatched. The CDR3 runs 15 residues. CDR3 amino acids: CASALGTGLTGELFF. The CDR3 DNA reads TGTGCCAGCGCCCTCGGGACAGGACTCACCGGGGAGCTGTTTTTT.

Notes on this clonotype: A far larger clone is just one base off, so this is likely a read error. Likely a read error: the CDR3 ends without its conserved phenylalanine or tryptophan. The chain couples TRBV7-9 to TRBJ1-2; 7 nucleotides line up with TRBD1. Germline values: CDR1 SEHNR, CDR2 FQNEAQ (reference sequence). The V gene end was trimmed by 5 bases and the J gene end by 2 bases; junction bases not matched to a gene: 5. This CDR3 comprises 14 residues. For the CDR3, the DNA is TGTGCCAGCAGCCCAGGGACAGCCAACTATGGCTACACCTCC. Protein product: CASSPGTANYGYTS.

There are many counts of this clonotype. The chain has TRBV7-2 and TRBJ2-1; 8 bases line up with TRBD2. The CDR3 loop spans 16 amino acids. Germline-derived CDR1 and CDR2 are SGHTA and FQGNSA. V gave up 5 bases and J gave up 6 bases; unmatched junction bases: 12. The CDR3 is CASSRPRLAGINEQFF. For the CDR3, the DNA is TGTGCCAGCAGCCGACCCCGGCTAGCGGGTATCAATGAGCAGTTCTTC.

This clonotype was seen more than once but under ten times. This could be a read error, since a much larger clone is one nucleotide away. The V gene is TRBV7-2, the J gene TRBJ2-1, with D perhaps being TRBD1 or TRBD2 (5 bases each). With the DNA end fitting TRBJ2-5 better, the J assignment may be wrong. This CDR3 region has 16 residues. From germline, CDR1 is SGHTA and CDR2 FQGNSA. The CDR3 nucleotides are TGTGCCAGCAGCTTAGCGAAACGGGGACCAGGGGAGACCCAGTACTTC. This codes for CASSLAKRGPGETQYF.

This sequence joins TRBV18 and TRBJ1-1; a weak D match, TRBD1 (6 bases). Trimming shortened V by 2 bases and J by 1 base, and 14 bases separated the two germline ends. CDR1 is KGHSH and CDR2 is LQKENI in the germline V gene. The CDR3 runs to 16 residues. The CDR3 DNA is TGTGCCAGCTCACCATCGACGGGACATAGGAACACTGAAGCTTTCTTT. Translating it yields CASSPSTGHRNTEAFF.

This clonotype was found many times. The J gene is TRBJ2-7, the V gene TRBV2; TRBD1 or TRBD2 may be the D gene (5 bases each). With 4 bases removed from V and 7 bases from J, the gap between germline ends came to 14 bases. This CDR3 is built from 13 residues. Looked up from germline, CDR1 is SNHLY and CDR2 is FYNNEI. CDR3 amino acids: CASSVQEDLEQYF. The CDR3 nucleotides are TGTGCCAGCAGTGTACAGGAGGATCTGGAGCAGTACTTC.

The sample holds a few counts of this clonotype. The rearrangement links TRBV10-3 to TRBJ2-7, with 9 nucleotides matching TRBD1. Looked up from germline, CDR1 is ENHRY and CDR2 is SYGVKD. This CDR3 is 14 amino acids long. After removal of 6 bases from V and 0 bases from J, the junction contained 3 bases not matched to a gene. This chain's CDR3 is CAIRGTGNSYEQYF. In nucleotides, the CDR3 is TGTGCCATCAGGGGGACAGGGAACTCCTACGAGCAGTACTTC.

Many counts were recorded for this clonotype. V gene TRBV27 combines with J gene TRBJ2-7, with 7 nucleotides matching TRBD1. CDR1 and CDR2 (germline): MNHEY, SMNVEV (reference sequence). The CDR3 spans 14 residues. Trimming took 6 bases from V and 2 from J; bases not matched to a gene: 7. DNA of the CDR3: TGTGCCAGCAGCCACTCGGGACAGACCTACGAGCAGTACTTC. Residues: CASSHSGQTYEQYF.

In its sample, this clonotype was seen many times. The rearrangement links TRBV10-3 to TRBJ2-1, with 11 bases fitting TRBD2. The J segment lost 5 bases and the V segment lost 6 bases, leaving 6 bases of the junction unmatched. Per germline, CDR1 ENHRY and CDR2 SYGVKD. The CDR3 covers 15 residues. The CDR3 loop is CAISSSGRAHNEQFF. For the CDR3, the DNA is TGTGCCATCAGCAGTAGCGGGAGGGCCCACAATGAGCAGTTCTTC.

This clonotype was seen many times. The chain has TRBV20-1 and TRBJ2-5; TRBD1 is a possible D gene (7 bases). Trimming left V 4 bases short and J 1 base short, with 13 bases between. This CDR3 contains 14 residues. Germline lookup yields CDR1 DFQATT and CDR2 SNEGSKA (reference sequence). As DNA, the CDR3 is TGCAGTGCTACTCAGGGGGGTGTCCAAGAGACCCAGTACTTC. As protein: CSATQGGVQETQYF.

This clonotype was recorded many times. J is TRBJ2-3 and V is TRBV10-3; weak D call: TRBD2 (6 bases). With 0 bases removed from V and 4 bases from J, the gap between germline ends came to 11 bases. This CDR3 region has 15 residues. CDR1 is ENHRY, CDR2 SYGVKD, per germline. DNA for the CDR3: TGTGCCATCAGTGAGTCCCGAGGCGGGGCAGATACGCAGTATTTT. Translation: CAISESRGGADTQYF.

This clonotype was detected ten times or more. This sequence joins TRBV28 and TRBJ1-5; no definite D call. The CDR3 is made up of 16 amino acids. The germline V gene encodes CDR1 MDHEN and CDR2 SYDVKM. Trimming removed 4 bases from V and 0 bases from J, with 13 bases in between. The CDR3 here is CASSSAAGYSNQPQHF. The CDR3 region has the DNA TGTGCCAGCAGTTCGGCGGCCGGCTATAGCAATCAGCCCCAGCATTTT.

This clonotype was recorded at least ten times. V is TRBV6-4 and J is TRBJ1-2; D perhaps matches TRBD1 (5 bases). V dropped 11 bases and J dropped 9 bases, with 19 bases sitting between them. The CDR3 covers 12 residues. Germline CDR1 reads MRHNA; CDR2 reads SNTAGT. CDR3 sequence (DNA): TGTGCCGGAAATCGGGGCTGCTTGAGCTACACCTTC. It codes for CAGNRGCLSYTF.

A word on this clonotype: A far bigger clonotype differs at one base, so this is likely a read error. The genes are TRBV7-2 and TRBJ2-1; 12 bases align to TRBD2. The J call is doubtful: the DNA matches TRBJ2-3 better. Germline V lookup: CDR1 SGHTA, CDR2 FQGNSA. This CDR3 comprises 17 residues. CDR3 bases: TGTGCCAGCGGCAGAGCTAGCGGGGGGGCGAGGGCAGATACGCAGTATTTT. It codes for CASGRASGGARADTQYF.

Comments on this clonotype: This is likely an artifact of a read error, given a far larger clone one base away. This chain uses TRBV7-3 with TRBJ2-3, with 9 positions matching TRBD2. V was clipped by 2 bases and J by 2 bases; unmatched bases: 5. The CDR3 is 16 amino acids. The germline V gene encodes CDR1 SGHTA and CDR2 FQGTGA. CDR3 sequence (DNA): TGTGCCAGCAGCTTACGGTCTAGCGGGATCACAGATACGCAGTATTTT. Residues: CASSLRSSGITDTQYF.

In this sample, this clonotype turned up many times. This chain connects TRBV29-1 to TRBJ2-3; D is perhaps TRBD2 (6 bases). Germline CDR1 reads SQVTM; CDR2 reads ANQGSEA. The CDR3 is made up of 15 amino acids. The V end was cut by 7 bases, the J end by 2 bases, with 19 bases between. The chain's CDR3 is CSAAPAGTATDTQYF. As DNA, the CDR3 is TGCAGCGCCGCACCGGCCGGGACTGCCACAGATACGCAGTATTTT.

This clonotype was recorded once. The J gene is TRBJ2-5, the V gene TRBV7-2; tentative D call: TRBD2 (7 bases). CDR1 and CDR2 (germline): SGHTA, FQGNSA. This CDR3 contains 16 residues. V dropped 7 bases and J dropped 1 base, with 19 bases sitting between them. As DNA, the CDR3 is TGTGCCAGCACTACTGGGGGGGGGCAGTTCCAAGAGACCCAGTACTTC. Protein: CASTTGGGQFQETQYF.

This chain joins TRBV5-1 and TRBJ2-3; 11 bases are shared with TRBD2. The CDR3 spans 18 residues. The V segment lost 4 bases and the J segment 8 bases; nucleotides outside the gene matches: 18. Germline CDR1 reads SGHRS; CDR2 reads YFSETQ. CDR3: CASSKGLAGTGSRGTQYF. As DNA, the CDR3 is TGCGCCAGCAGCAAAGGACTAGCGGGCACCGGGAGCCGGGGTACGCAGTATTTT.